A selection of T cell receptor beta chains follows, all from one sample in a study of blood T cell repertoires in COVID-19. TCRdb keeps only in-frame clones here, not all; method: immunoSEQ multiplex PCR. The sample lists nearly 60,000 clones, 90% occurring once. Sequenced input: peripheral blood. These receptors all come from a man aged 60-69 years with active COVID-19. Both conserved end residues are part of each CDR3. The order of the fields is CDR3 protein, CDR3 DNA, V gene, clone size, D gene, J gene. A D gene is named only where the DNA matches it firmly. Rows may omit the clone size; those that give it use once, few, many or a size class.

cdr3_aa: CASSPLAGGPEEQYF
cdr3_nt: TGTGCCAGCTCTCCACTAGCGGGAGGGCCTGAAGAGCAGTACTTC
v_call: TRBV18
clone_size: NA
d_call: TRBD2
j_call: TRBJ2-7

cdr3_aa: CASSQEAQGFYEQYF
cdr3_nt: TGCGCCAGCAGCCAAGAGGCGCAGGGCTTCTACGAGCAGTACTTC
v_call: TRBV4-3
clone_size: NA
d_call: NA
j_call: TRBJ2-7

cdr3_aa: CASSYGTGGQETQYF
cdr3_nt: TGCGCCAGCAGCTACGGGACAGGGGGCCAAGAGACCCAGTACTTC
v_call: TRBV5-1
clone_size: NA
d_call: TRBD1
j_call: TRBJ2-5

cdr3_aa: CASRGTAVAGELFF
cdr3_nt: TGTGCCAGCAGGGGGACAGCGGTGGCCGGGGAGCTGTTTTTT
v_call: TRBV2
clone_size: NA
d_call: TRBD1
j_call: TRBJ2-2

cdr3_aa: CASSPLPRGGELFF
cdr3_nt: TGCGCCAGCAGTCCACTCCCCAGGGGCGGGGAGCTGTTTTTT
v_call: TRBV10-1
clone_size: NA
d_call: NA
j_call: TRBJ2-2

cdr3_aa: CASSQGSTTEAFF
cdr3_nt: TGCGCCAGCAGCCAAGGTTCTACCACTGAAGCTTTCTTT
v_call: TRBV4-3
clone_size: NA
d_call: NA
j_call: TRBJ1-1

cdr3_aa: CASSELQGYGYTF
cdr3_nt: TGTGCCAGCAGTGAATTGCAGGGCTATGGCTACACCTTC
v_call: TRBV6-1
clone_size: NA
d_call: NA
j_call: TRBJ1-2

cdr3_aa: CAWSVSMNQPQHF
cdr3_nt: TGTGCCTGGAGTGTAAGCATGAATCAGCCCCAGCATTTT
v_call: TRBV30
clone_size: once
d_call: NA
j_call: TRBJ1-5

cdr3_aa: CASSPAAGGRNEQFF
cdr3_nt: TGTGCCAGCAGCCCAGCGGCGGGAGGCCGGAATGAGCAGTTCTTC
v_call: TRBV4-2
clone_size: NA
d_call: TRBD2
j_call: TRBJ2-1

cdr3_aa: CASAPRLAQETQYF
cdr3_nt: TGCGCCAGCGCCCCGCGACTAGCGCAAGAGACCCAGTACTTC
v_call: TRBV5-1
clone_size: once
d_call: TRBD2
j_call: TRBJ2-5

cdr3_aa: CAWLPVKGRGTEAFF
cdr3_nt: TGTGCCTGGCTTCCAGTAAAAGGAAGGGGCACTGAAGCTTTCTTT
v_call: TRBV30
clone_size: NA
d_call: NA
j_call: TRBJ1-1

cdr3_aa: CSVSRPQGGGYEQYF
cdr3_nt: TGCAGCGTTAGTCGGCCACAGGGAGGGGGTTACGAGCAGTACTTC
v_call: TRBV29-1
clone_size: NA
d_call: NA
j_call: TRBJ2-7

cdr3_aa: CASRSPGITENEQYF
cdr3_nt: TGTGCCAGTAGGAGTCCCGGGATAACCGAGAACGAGCAGTACTTC
v_call: TRBV7-8
clone_size: NA
d_call: NA
j_call: TRBJ2-7

cdr3_aa: CASSQGQGGSYEQYF
cdr3_nt: TGCGCCAGCAGCCAGGGACAGGGGGGCTCCTACGAGCAGTACTTC
v_call: TRBV5-1
clone_size: NA
d_call: TRBD1
j_call: TRBJ2-7

cdr3_aa: CASSAGAGANVLTF
cdr3_nt: TGTGCCAGCAGTGCAGGGGCCGGGGCCAACGTCCTGACTTTC
v_call: TRBV2
clone_size: NA
d_call: NA
j_call: TRBJ2-6

cdr3_aa: CASSQELDSYNEQFF
cdr3_nt: TGCGCCAGCAGCCAAGAACTAGATTCCTACAATGAGCAGTTCTTC
v_call: TRBV4-3
clone_size: NA
d_call: NA
j_call: TRBJ2-1

cdr3_aa: CASSLLTGGTGELFF
cdr3_nt: TGTGCCAGCAGCCTCCTGACAGGTGGCACCGGGGAGCTGTTTTTT
v_call: TRBV5-4
clone_size: NA
d_call: NA
j_call: TRBJ2-2

cdr3_aa: CASSLILAGGEQYF
cdr3_nt: TGTGCCAGCAGCTTAATACTAGCGGGGGGGGAGCAGTACTTC
v_call: TRBV7-2
clone_size: once
d_call: TRBD2
j_call: TRBJ2-7

cdr3_aa: CASSGGFQETQYF
cdr3_nt: TGTGCCAGCAGCGGCGGATTCCAAGAGACCCAGTACTTC
v_call: TRBV9
clone_size: NA
d_call: NA
j_call: TRBJ2-5

cdr3_aa: CAWSVFGTGGTGNTIYF
cdr3_nt: TGTGCCTGGAGTGTATTCGGGACAGGGGGAACTGGAAACACCATATATTTT
v_call: TRBV30
clone_size: NA
d_call: TRBD1
j_call: TRBJ1-3

cdr3_aa: CASSVIAREDYNEQFF
cdr3_nt: TGTGCCAGCAGCGTAATCGCCCGGGAGGACTACAATGAGCAGTTCTTC
v_call: TRBV9
clone_size: NA
d_call: TRBD2
j_call: TRBJ2-1

cdr3_aa: CASGGVMNTEAFF
cdr3_nt: TGTGCCAGCGGAGGGGTTATGAACACTGAAGCTTTCTTT
v_call: TRBV9
clone_size: NA
d_call: NA
j_call: TRBJ1-1

cdr3_aa: CASSQGRGLREQFF
cdr3_nt: TGTGCCAGCAGTCAGGGGAGAGGGCTTAGGGAGCAGTTCTTC
v_call: TRBV6-5
clone_size: once
d_call: NA
j_call: TRBJ2-1

cdr3_aa: CASSVGPQDRAGNTIYF
cdr3_nt: TGTGCCAGCAGCGTAGGCCCTCAAGACAGGGCTGGAAACACCATATATTTT
v_call: TRBV9
clone_size: NA
d_call: TRBD1
j_call: TRBJ1-3

cdr3_aa: CASSLDRNNEQFF
cdr3_nt: TGTGCCAGCAGCTTAGATAGAAACAATGAGCAGTTCTTC
v_call: TRBV11-2
clone_size: once
d_call: NA
j_call: TRBJ2-1

cdr3_aa: CASSKGDTSYEQYF
cdr3_nt: TGTGCCAGCAGCAAAGGGGACACCTCCTACGAGCAGTACTTC
v_call: TRBV11-2
clone_size: NA
d_call: NA
j_call: TRBJ2-7

cdr3_aa: CASSGGRTGDTEAFF
cdr3_nt: TGCGCCAGCAGCGGGGGCAGAACAGGGGACACTGAAGCTTTCTTT
v_call: TRBV5-1
clone_size: NA
d_call: TRBD1
j_call: TRBJ1-1

cdr3_aa: CSARNSGRPTYEQYF
cdr3_nt: TGCAGCGCCCGTAATAGCGGAAGACCCACCTACGAGCAGTACTTC
v_call: TRBV29-1
clone_size: once
d_call: NA
j_call: TRBJ2-7

cdr3_aa: CASSTGTGRGYTF
cdr3_nt: TGTGCCAGCAGCACAGGGACAGGGAGGGGCTACACCTTC
v_call: TRBV9
clone_size: NA
d_call: TRBD1
j_call: TRBJ1-2

cdr3_aa: CASSPGSSGGYNEQFF
cdr3_nt: TGTGCCAGCTCACCAGGTTCTAGCGGAGGCTACAATGAGCAGTTCTTC
v_call: TRBV18
clone_size: NA
d_call: TRBD2
j_call: TRBJ2-1

cdr3_aa: CASRGSNTGELFF
cdr3_nt: TGTGCCAGCCGAGGTTCGAACACCGGGGAGCTGTTTTTT
v_call: TRBV11-2
clone_size: few
d_call: NA
j_call: TRBJ2-2

cdr3_aa: CASSWGGDGYTF
cdr3_nt: TGTGCCAGCAGTTGGGGGGGAGATGGCTACACCTTC
v_call: TRBV28
clone_size: NA
d_call: NA
j_call: TRBJ1-2

cdr3_aa: CSVEEGGRGGYTF
cdr3_nt: TGCAGCGTTGAAGAGGGGGGACGAGGTGGCTACACCTTC
v_call: TRBV29-1
clone_size: few
d_call: NA
j_call: TRBJ1-2

cdr3_aa: CASSQGVIGNEQYF
cdr3_nt: TGTGCCAGCAGTCAGGGGGTTATCGGAAACGAGCAGTACTTC
v_call: TRBV6-5
clone_size: NA
d_call: TRBD1
j_call: TRBJ2-7

cdr3_aa: CASSSKPGQGYSNQPQHF
cdr3_nt: TGTGCCAGCAGCTCCAAACCGGGACAGGGATATAGCAATCAGCCCCAGCATTTT
v_call: TRBV5-6
clone_size: NA
d_call: TRBD1
j_call: TRBJ1-5

cdr3_aa: CASSFRGGGSGGIYNEQFF
cdr3_nt: TGTGCCAGCAGCTTCAGGGGAGGCGGTAGCGGGGGGATCTACAATGAGCAGTTCTTC
v_call: TRBV11-2
clone_size: once
d_call: TRBD2
j_call: TRBJ2-1

cdr3_aa: CASSEDTPGELFF
cdr3_nt: TGTGCCAGCAGTGAAGACACCCCCGGGGAGCTGTTTTTT
v_call: TRBV2
clone_size: once
d_call: NA
j_call: TRBJ2-2

cdr3_aa: CSVEDSYNSPLHF
cdr3_nt: TGCAGCGTTGAAGACAGTTATAATTCACCCCTCCACTTT
v_call: TRBV29-1
clone_size: NA
d_call: NA
j_call: TRBJ1-6

cdr3_aa: CAISGGGEKLFF
cdr3_nt: TGTGCCATCAGTGGAGGAGGTGAAAAACTGTTTTTT
v_call: TRBV10-3
clone_size: NA
d_call: NA
j_call: TRBJ1-4

cdr3_aa: CASGDRLETQYF
cdr3_nt: TGTGCCAGTGGGGACAGATTAGAGACCCAGTACTTC
v_call: TRBV19
clone_size: NA
d_call: TRBD1
j_call: TRBJ2-5

cdr3_aa: CASSLYDSVNTEAFF
cdr3_nt: TGCGCCAGCAGCCTGTACGACAGTGTGAACACTGAAGCTTTCTTT
v_call: TRBV5-1
clone_size: NA
d_call: NA
j_call: TRBJ1-1

cdr3_aa: CASSFGDHRDHTEAFF
cdr3_nt: TGTGCCAGCAGCTTTGGGGATCACAGGGATCACACTGAAGCTTTCTTT
v_call: TRBV5-5
clone_size: NA
d_call: NA
j_call: TRBJ1-1

cdr3_aa: CASSQSANEQYF
cdr3_nt: TGTGCCAGCAGCCAAAGCGCCAACGAGCAGTACTTC
v_call: TRBV14
clone_size: NA
d_call: NA
j_call: TRBJ2-7

cdr3_aa: CANSVGGLAEETQYF
cdr3_nt: TGTGCCAACAGCGTAGGAGGCTTAGCTGAGGAGACCCAGTACTTC
v_call: TRBV9
clone_size: NA
d_call: NA
j_call: TRBJ2-5

cdr3_aa: CASSQGGRGWNTGELFF
cdr3_nt: TGTGCCAGCAGCCAAGGAGGACGGGGATGGAACACCGGGGAGCTGTTTTTT
v_call: TRBV3-1/TRBV3-2
clone_size: NA
d_call: NA
j_call: TRBJ2-2